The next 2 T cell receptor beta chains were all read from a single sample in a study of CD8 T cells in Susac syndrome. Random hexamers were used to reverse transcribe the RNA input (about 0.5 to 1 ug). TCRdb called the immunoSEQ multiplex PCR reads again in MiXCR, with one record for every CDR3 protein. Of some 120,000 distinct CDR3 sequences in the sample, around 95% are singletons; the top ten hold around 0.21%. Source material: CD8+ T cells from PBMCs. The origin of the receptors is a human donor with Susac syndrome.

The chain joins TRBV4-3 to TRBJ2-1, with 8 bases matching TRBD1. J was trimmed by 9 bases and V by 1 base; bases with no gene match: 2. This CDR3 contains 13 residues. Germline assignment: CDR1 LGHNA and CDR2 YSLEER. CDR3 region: CASSQAGGSEQFF. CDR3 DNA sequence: TGCGCCAGCAGCCAAGCAGGGGGCAGTGAGCAGTTCTTC.

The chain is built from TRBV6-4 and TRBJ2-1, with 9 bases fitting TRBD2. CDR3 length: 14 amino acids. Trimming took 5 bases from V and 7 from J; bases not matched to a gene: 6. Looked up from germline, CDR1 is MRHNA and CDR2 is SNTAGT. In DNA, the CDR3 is TGTGCCAGCAGTCGGGCTAGCGGGGCAAATGAGCAGTTCTTC. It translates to CASSRASGANEQFF.